Shown below are 22 T cell receptor beta chains from a single sample sequenced in a study of blood T cell repertoires in COVID-19. Profiling relied on immunoSEQ multiplex PCR, and the TCRdb table lists in-frame clones only, not all of them. The sample comprises under 250,000 clones, around 80% of which are singletons, and around 5.5% rests with the top ten. Input material: peripheral blood. All receptors come from a human donor in a cohort sampled during active COVID-19.

The chain couples TRBV5-1 to TRBJ1-1, with TRBD1 matching over 12 bases. Germline CDR1 reads SGHRS; CDR2 reads YFSETQ. The J segment lost 8 bases and the V segment lost 0 bases, leaving 8 bases of the junction unmatched. This CDR3 region has 16 residues. The CDR3, as DNA: TGCGCCAGCAGCTTGGAGGGGACAGGGGGCTGGGTAGAAGCTTTCTTT. Amino acid sequence: CASSLEGTGGWVEAFF.

The chain recombines TRBV19 with TRBJ2-7; 8 nucleotides agree with TRBD1. CDR1 and CDR2 (germline): LNHDA, SQIVND (reference sequence). This CDR3 has 16 residues. V shed 4 bases, J shed 2 bases, and the junction held 10 bases outside the gene matches. The CDR3 sequence: CASSKEAGQGPYEQYF. The CDR3, as DNA: TGTGCCAGTAGTAAAGAGGCCGGACAGGGTCCCTACGAGCAGTACTTC. Drawing the rest from reference TRBV19 and TRBJ2-7, the complete variable domain is DGGITQSPKYLFRKEGQNVTLSCEQNLNHDAMYWYRQDPGQGLRLIYYSQIVNDFQKGDIAEGYSVSREKKESFPLTVTSAQKNPTAFYLCASSKEAGQGPYEQYFGPGTRLTVT.

This clone came up once. The rearrangement joins TRBV7-2 to TRBJ2-2, with a possible D match to TRBD1 (6 bases). Germline V CDR1 and CDR2: SGHTA, FQGNSA. Deletions cut 3 bases from V and 2 bases from J, with 16 bases between. This CDR3 spans 17 amino acids. CDR3: CASSFNPRGLNTGELFF. In DNA, the CDR3 is TGTGCCAGCAGCTTTAATCCCAGGGGCCTTAACACCGGGGAGCTGTTTTTT.

The rearrangement links TRBV20-1 to TRBJ2-7; tentatively, D is TRBD1 (5 bases). The germline V gene has CDR1 DFQATT and CDR2 SNEGSKA (reference sequence). The CDR3 length is 13 residues. Trimming shortened V by 3 bases and J by 0 bases, and 9 bases separated the two germline ends. The CDR3 here is CSASHRISYEQYF. CDR3 coding DNA: TGCAGTGCTAGTCACAGGATCTCCTACGAGCAGTACTTC.

In nucleotides, the CDR3 is TGTGCCAGTAGGCACCCGCTACCTCCCGGGGAGCTGTTTTTT. Translation: CASRHPLPPGELFF. The rearrangement links TRBV19 to TRBJ2-2; unclear D gene. The CDR3 runs to 14 residues. Deletions cut 6 bases from V and 6 bases from J, with 14 bases between. From germline, CDR1 is LNHDA and CDR2 SQIVND (reference sequence).

The chain links TRBV5-1 to TRBJ2-2; D might be TRBD1 (6 bases). CDR3 length: 16 residues. Per the germline V gene, CDR1 is SGHRS and CDR2 is YFSETQ. The germline V and J ends were trimmed by 0 bases and 0 bases, with 9 bases remaining between them. The CDR3 loop reads CASSLVQGSNTGELFF. In nucleotides, the CDR3 is TGCGCCAGCAGCTTGGTGCAGGGGTCGAACACCGGGGAGCTGTTTTTT. The full variable domain, its missing parts supplied by reference TRBV5-1 and TRBJ2-2, is KAGVTQTPRYLIKTRGQQVTLSCSPISGHRSVSWYQQTPGQGLQFLFEYFSETQRNKGNFPGRFSGRQFSNSRSEMNVSTLELGDSALYLCASSLVQGSNTGELFFGEGSRLTVL.

The CDR3 reads CASGAIGGGQETQYF. The CDR3 bases are TGTGCTAGTGGTGCCATCGGGGGAGGCCAAGAGACCCAGTACTTC. The chain uses TRBV12-5 and TRBJ2-5, with D tentatively TRBD2 (6 bases). Trimming took off 5 bases at V and 1 base at J, with 14 bases between the two ends. This CDR3 is built from 15 residues. Looked up from germline, CDR1 is LGHNT and CDR2 is FRNRAP. Complete variable domain (other parts from reference TRBV12-5 and TRBJ2-5): DARVTQTPRHKVTEMGQEVTMRCQPILGHNTVFWYRQTMMQGLELLAYFRNRAPLDDSGMPKDRFSAEMPDATLATLKIQPSEPRDSAVYFCASGAIGGGQETQYFGPGTRLLVL.

The chain recombines TRBV19 with TRBJ1-1; D remains unclear. Trimming took 6 bases from V and 0 from J, leaving 11 bases between them. The germline CDR1 and CDR2 sequences are LNHDA and SQIVND (reference sequence). This CDR3 contains 14 residues. As DNA, the CDR3 is TGTGCCAGTAGAACGAGGTTGATGAACACTGAAGCTTTCTTT. Translated, it gives CASRTRLMNTEAFF.

The CDR3 sequence is CASSIALEFYEQYF. The CDR3 nucleotides read TGTGCCAGTAGTATAGCTCTGGAGTTCTACGAGCAGTACTTC. The chain has TRBV19 and TRBJ2-7; D not resolved. The V end lost 1 base, the J end lost 3 bases, and 10 bases lay between the germline ends. The CDR3 covers 14 residues. Germline V CDR1 and CDR2: LNHDA, SQIVND (reference sequence).

The CDR3 spells CASSSPGQVNTEAFF. The CDR3 DNA reads TGTGCCAGCAGTTCTCCGGGACAGGTGAACACTGAAGCTTTCTTT. The gene calls are TRBV6-5 and TRBJ1-1; 8 nucleotides align to TRBD1. Trimming removed 4 bases from V and 0 bases from J; junction bases left unmatched: 4. The germline gives CDR1 MNHEY, CDR2 SVGAGI. This CDR3 is built from 15 residues.

The chain joins TRBV3-1 (or the pseudogene TRBV3-2) to TRBJ1-2; D may be TRBD1 (6 bases). This CDR3 is built from 14 residues. Germline CDR1 and CDR2: LGHDT and YNNKEL (reference sequence). V lost 1 base and J 4 bases, leaving 10 bases between the germline ends. CDR3 in DNA: TGTGCCAGCAGCCAAGTCAGGGGTCCCTATGGCTACACCTTC. As protein: CASSQVRGPYGYTF.

Comments on this clone: The sample carries other DNA sequences with the same CDR3. The rearrangement links TRBV27 to TRBJ2-2; maybe TRBD2 (6 bases). This CDR3 contains 15 residues. The V gene's germline CDR1 is MNHEY and CDR2 SMNVEV (reference sequence). V was trimmed by 3 bases and J by 1 base, leaving 9 bases between them. This CDR3 reads CASSLSRGNTGELFF. As DNA, the CDR3 is TGTGCCAGCAGTTTGTCGCGGGGGAACACCGGGGAGCTGTTTTTT.

This clone was picked up a small number of times. The chain couples TRBV6-6 to TRBJ1-5, with a weak D call TRBD1 (5 bases). The length of the CDR3 is 12 residues. The germline V gene encodes CDR1 MNHNY and CDR2 SVGAGI (reference sequence). Trimming shortened V by 9 bases and J by 7 bases, and 13 bases separated the two germline ends. The CDR3: CARIGGSQPQHF. DNA for the CDR3: TGTGCCAGAATCGGGGGGAGCCAGCCCCAGCATTTT.

The sample holds one count of this clone. This chain uses TRBV5-1 with TRBJ2-2, with 10 bases that match TRBD1. Germline V gene data show CDR1 as SGHRS and CDR2 as YFSETQ. The CDR3 has 14 residues. V shed 4 bases, J shed 9 bases, and the junction held 6 bases outside the gene matches. CDR3 sequence reads: CASSRDRGSRELFF. Written as DNA, the CDR3 is TGCGCCAGCAGCCGGGACAGGGGATCCCGGGAGCTGTTTTTT.

The sample holds one count of this clone. V and J are TRBV5-4 and TRBJ2-4; 7 bases are a match to TRBD1. Germline V gives CDR1 SGHNT, CDR2 YYREEE (reference sequence). The junction had 8 bases not matched to a gene; V was cut back by 1 base and J by 7 bases. This CDR3 is 15 amino acids long. As DNA, the CDR3 is TGTGCCAGCAGCTTGAGGAGACAGGGAGTTAACATTCAGTACTTC. Amino acids: CASSLRRQGVNIQYF.

The chain combines TRBV18 with TRBJ2-2, with D possibly being TRBD2 (5 bases). Germline CDR1 is KGHSH and CDR2 is LQKENI. CDR3 size: 17 residues. The germline V and J ends were trimmed by 1 base and 1 base, with 13 bases remaining between them. The CDR3 sequence is CASSPRRTGENTGELFF. CDR3 nucleotide sequence: TGTGCCAGCTCACCACGACGGACTGGGGAGAACACCGGGGAGCTGTTTTTT.

Comment on this clone: A junction end diverges from the germline sequence, so it may reflect a read error. The chain links TRBV6-5 to TRBJ2-2, with 8 bases aligning to TRBD2. The germline gives CDR1 MNHEY, CDR2 SVGAGI. The CDR3 spans 13 residues. In nucleotides, the CDR3 is TGCGCCCGCGGCCATCGGGGGGGCGGGGAGCTGTTTTTT. Its protein is CARGHRGGGELFF.

This clone was seen a single time. The V gene is TRBV6-5, the J gene TRBJ1-2, with D perhaps TRBD1 (5 bases). CDR1 and CDR2 (germline): MNHEY, SVGAGI. The CDR3 loop spans 14 amino acids. Trimming left V 2 bases short and J 4 bases short, with 11 bases between. CDR3 bases: TGTGCCAGCAGTTACCAACAGGAGACCTATGGCTACACCTTC. This sequence encodes CASSYQQETYGYTF.

This chain connects TRBV7-9 to TRBJ2-2, with D possibly TRBD1 on 6 matching bases. The CDR3 runs to 14 residues. Trimming cost V 6 bases and J 4 bases, with 12 bases left between them. CDR1 and CDR2 from the germline V gene are SEHNR and FQNEAQ (reference sequence). CDR3 amino acids: CASRWDTLTGELFF. The CDR3 DNA follows: TGTGCCAGCAGGTGGGACACACTCACCGGGGAGCTGTTTTTT.

The chain joins TRBV7-2 to TRBJ2-5, with 7 bases aligning to TRBD1. V lost 5 bases and J lost 7; bases outside the gene matches: 10. Looked up from germline, CDR1 is SGHTA and CDR2 is FQGNSA. The CDR3 contains 14 residues. The DNA of the CDR3 is TGTGCCAGCAGCCCCACCCAGGGGGTGGGGACCCAGTACTTC. This encodes CASSPTQGVGTQYF.

The chain employs TRBV2 and TRBJ2-1; 7 positions agree with TRBD2. Germline V gives CDR1 SNHLY, CDR2 FYNNEI. The CDR3 consists of 13 residues. The junction had 8 bases not matched to a gene; V was cut back by 3 bases and J by 12 bases. The CDR3 DNA follows: TGTGCCAGCAGTGATGGGACTACTTCTGGGCAGTTCTTC. Protein product: CASSDGTTSGQFF.

The chain couples TRBV11-2 to TRBJ1-1; no reliable D call. CDR1 is SGHAT and CDR2 is FQNNGV in the germline V gene. V lost 0 bases, J lost 5 bases, and 13 bases lay in between. This CDR3 is 15 amino acids long. The CDR3 DNA is TGTGCCAGCAGCTTAGAAGTAATCGGAGGGACTGAAGCTTTCTTT. This encodes CASSLEVIGGTEAFF.